Reported below is one TCR beta chain. The protocol was immunoSEQ multiplex PCR, while the TCRdb copy is restricted to in-frame clones and leaves out a portion. The sample holds around 60,000 clones, roughly 80% seen once. These data belong to a study of OX40 agonist ivuxolimab in advanced cancers. About the research overall: Of the patients, three showed partial responses, one with hepatocellular carcinoma and two with cutaneous melanoma.

The CDR3 has 11 amino acids. V was clipped by 6 bases and J by 3 bases, with 6 bases between them. The germline V gene has CDR1 MNHEY and CDR2 SVGAGI. The chain combines TRBV6-5 with TRBJ2-7; D is uncertain. Here the sequenced sample was CD4+ or CD8+ T cells sorted from blood, taken in a trial of the OX40 agonist ivuxolimab. This clonotype originated in an adult with an advanced solid tumor such as melanoma, head and neck, liver or kidney cancer. For the CDR3, the DNA is TGTGCCAGCAGAACAAGCTACGAGCAGTACTTC. Its protein product is CASRTSYEQYF.